The present entry profiles one T cell receptor beta chain with its context. This clonotype was seen many times. Its antigen is currently not known. No qualities accompany the bases; no much larger clone lies one base away. Unsorted PBMC libraries were generated from 2 million PBMCs stored in RNAlater at -80 °C until RNA extraction. Peripheral blood was subjected to Ficoll-Hypaque density gradient centrifugation to isolate PBMCs, which were then cryopreserved in liquid nitrogen. These data are taken from a study of neurological immune-mediated disorders (dated by TCRdb to between 2017 and 2020). Broadly, across the study: Peripheral blood TCR-beta repertoires from patients with HTLV-I-associated myelopathy (HAM/TSP), patients with multiple sclerosis, and healthy controls were compared in the study using UMI-based sequencing. The cohort included roughly 71 subjects: some 14 with HAM/TSP, some 35 with multiple sclerosis, and around 20 healthy controls. Alongside PBMC samples, the set of more than 80 TCR-beta libraries contained longitudinal samples, technical triplicates, and paired CD4+ and CD8+ T-cell subsets that had been sorted. The full study reports these points: Expanded clones from different subjects shared no identical CDR3 amino acid sequences, which suggests that TCR-beta repertoires were private in all groups. TCR clonal expansion was greatest in HAM/TSP patients and smallest in MS patients, who ranked below even healthy controls.

cDNA synthesis used template-switch 5'RACE with a primer carrying a 10-nucleotide random unique molecular identifier tagging each TCR transcript. Every sequencing run yielded over 200 million TCR-beta sequences covering 15-18 subjects. Total RNA was extracted with the RNeasy kit. The KAPA Real-time Library Amplification kit was used to amplify TCR-beta VDJ regions with primers for the TCR constant region and the 5'RACE anchor. A first PCR added sample indexes and Illumina adaptors, and a second PCR then raised library yield. After Ampure bead purification, the roughly 650 bp TCR product was size-selected on a 2% E-gel SizeSelection system. Before pooling, library quality was checked on a Bioanalyzer, concentration was measured with Qubit, and libraries were quantified with the Kapa Library Quantification kit. Libraries were sequenced paired-end 2 x 150 bp on an Illumina HiSeq 2500. To increase sequence diversity, about 25-31% phiX was spiked into each library pool. The paper's data handling went like this. The UMI-based MiGEC pipeline processed quality-filtered reads and removed over 80% of raw TCR sequences during error correction. VDJ genes were aligned to IMGT germline references, and each clonotype was defined by a unique CDR3 amino acid sequence together with V-J genes. VDJtools evaluated clonal expansion, Shannon diversity and CDR3 relatedness (CalcPairwiseDistances, ClusterSamples); CLCbio workbench built phylogenetic trees. Using coefficient-of-variation modelling across technical triplicates, the study counted a clone as expanded if it had at least 8 unique UMIs. TCRdb's own reprocessing of the public reads used fastp at Q25 and MiXCR and kept productive beta chains. Each CDR3 protein appears once, grouped with its most common genes and DNA. The V and J calls were determined by TCRdb, not by the authors. This sample lists some 24,000 distinct CDR3 sequences; 13% were detected once. Jointly, the top ten make up roughly 17% of the sample.

Sequencing was done on a sample of PBMCs. The TCR was taken from a middle-aged woman with HTLV-1-associated myelopathy (HAM/TSP).

The DNA sequence reads TGTGCCAGCAGCAGGACTAGCGGGGCCAAGAATGAGCAGTTCTTC. This is translated as CASSRTSGAKNEQFF. This chain joins TRBV7-2 to TRBJ2-1; 12 bases in the middle match TRBD2. The CDR3 contains 15 residues, cysteine and phenylalanine counted. The CDR3 DNA has 45 bases and is translated from base 1. CDR1 and CDR2 were assigned from the germline V gene as SGHTA and FQGNSA. Compared with germline, V lacks 5 bases and J lacks 7 bases; bases without a gene match: 6. When the CDR3 is completed using the reference TRBV7-2 and TRBJ2-1 genes on either side, the full variable domain is GAGVSQSPSNKVTEKGKDVELRCDPISGHTALYWYRQSLGQGLEFLIYFQGNSAPDKSGLPSDRFSAERTGGSVSTLTIQRTQQEDSAVYLCASSRTSGAKNEQFFGPGTRLTVL.